This T cell receptor (beta chain) was recovered during a study of cytomegalovirus exposure and HLA in healthy donors. The CDR3 is 13 amino acids. Germline V gene lookup returns CDR1 KGHSH and CDR2 LQKENI. Germline trimming cut 2 bases from V and 4 bases from J; bases unmatched to any gene: 2. Notes on this clone: Its target is unknown.

Study-wide results and caveats: A later analysis linked a missense DCLRE1C variant to TCR beta V- and J-gene trimming. Analyses of presence and absence presupposed an approximately uniform sequencing depth across donors.

Primers for the PCR totalled 60 Vbeta and 13 Jbeta. TCRdb keeps only in-frame clones here, not all; method: immunoSEQ multiplex PCR. This sample yields more than 95,000 clones, of which under 85% are seen a single time; 13% belongs to the top ten. The chain employs TRBV18 and TRBJ2-7; 7 bases match TRBD1. What was sequenced was PBMCs. This receptor was obtained from a woman aged 40 to 50 in good health and CMV-seropositive. CDR3 amino acids: CASSPGTVYEQYF. Here the CDR3 DNA reads TGTGCCAGCTCACCAGGGACAGTTTACGAGCAGTACTTC. The full variable domain, completed using reference TRBV18 and TRBJ2-7, is NAGVMQNPRHLVRRRGQEARLRCSPMKGHSHVYWYRQLPEEGLKFMVYLQKENIIDESGMPKERFSAEFPKEGPSILRIQQVVRGDSAAYFCASSPGTVYEQYFGPGTRLTVT.